The next 12 T cell receptor beta chains were all read from a single sample in a study of T cell repertoires in cytomegalovirus infection. Their target antigens are unknown. Via MiXCR, TCRdb re-called the reads, giving one row per CDR3 protein. The sample holds some 200,000 distinct CDR3 sequences, 30% to 45% seen once. The starting material was CD8+ T cells from cultured PBMCs, obtained from culture after CMV antigen stimulation. Source of these receptors: a human donor in good health (CMV status not recorded). Some clones in this sample may be carry-over from other donors' samples.

This clonotype was detected many times. The V gene is TRBV19, the J gene TRBJ2-1, with TRBD2 identical over 7 bases. The germline CDR1 and CDR2 sequences are LNHDA and SQIVND (reference sequence). The CDR3 runs to 17 residues. Losses at the gene ends were 5 bases for V and 0 bases for J; bases not matched to a gene: 10. The CDR3 sequence: CASSPRLAPSSYNEQFF. DNA of the CDR3: TGTGCCAGTAGTCCCCGACTAGCACCGAGCTCCTACAATGAGCAGTTCTTC.

This clonotype has only a few counts. The rearrangement joins TRBV19 to TRBJ2-1; D gene ambiguous. V was shortened by 6 bases and J by 7 bases, with 7 bases between the two germline ends. Germline lookup yields CDR1 LNHDA and CDR2 SQIVND (reference sequence). The CDR3 consists of 11 residues. This CDR3 reads CASRWWNEQFF. CDR3 bases: TGTGCCAGTAGGTGGTGGAATGAGCAGTTCTTC. Together with reference TRBV19 and TRBJ2-1, the CDR3 gives the full variable domain: DGGITQSPKYLFRKEGQNVTLSCEQNLNHDAMYWYRQDPGQGLRLIYYSQIVNDFQKGDIAEGYSVSREKKESFPLTVTSAQKNPTAFYLCASRWWNEQFFGPGTRLTVL.

The rearrangement joins TRBV20-1 to TRBJ1-5; no definite D call. The germline CDR1 and CDR2 sequences are DFQATT and SNEGSKA (reference sequence). V was pared by 0 bases and J by 6 bases, with 12 bases between. There are 14 residues in the CDR3. CDR3 DNA: TGCAGTGCTAGAGATAGGGCAGAGGGTCAGCCCCAGCATTTT. Translation gives CSARDRAEGQPQHF.

This clonotype was recorded many times. The gene calls are TRBV7-8 and TRBJ1-1; D might be TRBD1 (6 bases). Germline values: CDR1 SGHVS, CDR2 FQNEAQ. The CDR3 is 14 amino acids. V shed 0 bases and J shed 5 bases, with 10 bases lying between them. This CDR3 is CASSLARGETEAFF. The CDR3 region has the DNA TGTGCCAGCAGCTTAGCCAGGGGCGAGACTGAAGCTTTCTTT.

The CDR3 DNA reads TGTGCCAGCAGTAACCCCGCTAGCGGGAGAGGGTCCTACAATGAGCAGTTCTTC. Translated: CASSNPASGRGSYNEQFF. The chain combines TRBV28 with TRBJ2-1; 10 bases map to TRBD2. In germline, CDR1 is MDHEN, CDR2 SYDVKM. This CDR3 comprises 18 residues. The V gene end was trimmed by 5 bases and the J gene end by 1 base; junction bases not matched to a gene: 11.

This chain connects TRBV5-1 to TRBJ2-7, with D unclear. The V end lost 4 bases, the J end lost 5 bases, and 13 bases lay between the germline ends. CDR3 length equals 13 residues. Germline V lookup: CDR1 SGHRS, CDR2 YFSETQ. CDR3 sequence (DNA): TGCGCCAGCAGCCTCTCAAGGCCCAACGAGCAGTACTTC. This sequence encodes CASSLSRPNEQYF.

J is TRBJ1-5 and V is TRBV5-1; TRBD1 might be the D (5 bases). The CDR3 loop spans 15 amino acids. Deletions cut 2 bases from V and 0 bases from J, with 9 bases between. Germline loops: CDR1 SGHRS, CDR2 YFSETQ. CDR3 nucleotides: TGCGCCAGCAGCTTCAATGGGGCTAGCAATCAGCCCCAGCATTTT. This gives the protein CASSFNGASNQPQHF.

This clonotype has just a few counts. The chain joins TRBV28 to TRBJ2-5, with 10 bases identical to TRBD1. Germline assignment: CDR1 MDHEN and CDR2 SYDVKM. The CDR3 contains 16 residues. V lost 5 bases, J lost 2 bases, and 8 bases stayed unmatched. This CDR3 is CASSAGTGERQETQYF. CDR3 nucleotides: TGTGCCAGCAGTGCCGGGACAGGGGAACGGCAAGAGACCCAGTACTTC.

A few counts support this clonotype. The chain has TRBV7-8 and TRBJ1-2; D possibly corresponds to TRBD1 (5 bases). CDR1 is SGHVS, CDR2 FQNEAQ, per germline. The length of the CDR3 is 15 residues. V lost 0 bases, J lost 5 bases, and 13 bases lay in between. This CDR3 reads CASSLAPTQVYGYTF. The DNA for the CDR3 is TGTGCCAGCAGCTTAGCGCCGACACAGGTGTATGGCTACACCTTC.

DNA for the CDR3: TGTGCCAGTCAGCAGGGGGAGGAAGATGAAAAACTGTTTTTT. Protein: CASQQGEEDEKLFF. The J gene is TRBJ1-4, the V gene TRBV19; TRBD1 agrees at 7 bases. Germline V gene sequence: CDR1 LNHDA, CDR2 SQIVND (reference sequence). The trim removed 8 bases at V and 6 bases at J, leaving 9 bases unmatched. The CDR3 runs 14 residues.

The gene calls are TRBV7-2 and TRBJ2-7; possible D gene TRBD2, 7 bases. Germline loops: CDR1 SGHTA, CDR2 FQGNSA. The V end was cut by 5 bases, the J end by 9 bases, with 17 bases between. The CDR3 is 13 amino acids. The CDR3 sequence is CASSAVQGRAQYF. Here the CDR3 DNA reads TGTGCCAGCAGCGCCGTGCAGGGGAGGGCGCAGTACTTC. The full variable domain, completed using reference TRBV7-2 and TRBJ2-7, is GAGVSQSPSNKVTEKGKDVELRCDPISGHTALYWYRQSLGQGLEFLIYFQGNSAPDKSGLPSDRFSAERTGGSVSTLTIQRTQQEDSAVYLCASSAVQGRAQYFGPGTRLTVT.

This clonotype was picked up many times. This chain links TRBV7-9 with TRBJ1-1; no clear D. Germline lookup yields CDR1 SEHNR and CDR2 FQNEAQ (reference sequence). The CDR3 length is 16 residues. Trimming stripped 5 bases from V and 4 bases from J, with 20 bases between. CDR3 in amino acids: CASSRPVARGGTEAFF. The CDR3 coding sequence is TGTGCCAGCAGCCGCCCAGTGGCTCGCGGCGGCACTGAAGCTTTCTTT.